This TCR beta chain was identified during a study of blood T cell repertoires in COVID-19. Overall study context: Donors in the United States, Italy and Spain gave samples during acute or convalescent COVID-19. T cells, B-cell-depleted T cells, or PBMCs supplied cDNA or gDNA.

Original processing notes: Amplification of reference gene primers was used by the study to estimate nucleated cell counts. Method: immunoSEQ multiplex PCR; TCRdb's copy keeps in-frame clones and lacks some. V and J calls and clone size are copied from that table; D and trimming were computed from the DNA. The table has some 58,000 clones, 70% to 90% seen once. Sequences were obtained from peripheral blood. The clonotype originates from a man aged 40-55 years with acute or convalescent COVID-19.

Here the CDR3 reads CASSGGTGGIQYF. CDR3 DNA sequence: TGTGCCAGTAGTGGAGGGACAGGGGGCATTCAGTACTTC. This chain joins TRBV19 and TRBJ2-4; 11 nucleotides match TRBD1. Trimming removed 5 bases from V and 9 bases from J; junction bases left unmatched: 3. Germline V CDR1 and CDR2: LNHDA, SQIVND (reference sequence). The CDR3 length is 13 residues.